This section outlines one TCR beta chain sequence together with its context. What it binds is unknown. Here immunoSEQ multiplex PCR was the method, and the copy in TCRdb shows in-frame clones only, minus some. Of about 1,900 clones listed, 65% to 80% are singletons. The sample originates from a study of T cell repertoires in ileal Crohn's disease. The study's findings and limits: Sorted CD8 T cells held more high-frequency clones than CD4.

This clonotype originated in an adult with Crohn's disease. The sample consisted of ileal tissue.

As DNA, the CDR3 is TGCGCCAGCAGCGAGGGACTAGCGGCTAACACCGGGGAGCTGTTTTTT. This encodes CASSEGLAANTGELFF. The chain carries TRBV10-1 and TRBJ2-2, with 11 bases aligning to TRBD2. The CDR3 covers 16 residues. Germline-derived CDR1 and CDR2 are WNHNN and SYGVQD (reference sequence). The V gene end was trimmed by 6 bases and the J gene end by 2 bases; junction bases not matched to a gene: 5.